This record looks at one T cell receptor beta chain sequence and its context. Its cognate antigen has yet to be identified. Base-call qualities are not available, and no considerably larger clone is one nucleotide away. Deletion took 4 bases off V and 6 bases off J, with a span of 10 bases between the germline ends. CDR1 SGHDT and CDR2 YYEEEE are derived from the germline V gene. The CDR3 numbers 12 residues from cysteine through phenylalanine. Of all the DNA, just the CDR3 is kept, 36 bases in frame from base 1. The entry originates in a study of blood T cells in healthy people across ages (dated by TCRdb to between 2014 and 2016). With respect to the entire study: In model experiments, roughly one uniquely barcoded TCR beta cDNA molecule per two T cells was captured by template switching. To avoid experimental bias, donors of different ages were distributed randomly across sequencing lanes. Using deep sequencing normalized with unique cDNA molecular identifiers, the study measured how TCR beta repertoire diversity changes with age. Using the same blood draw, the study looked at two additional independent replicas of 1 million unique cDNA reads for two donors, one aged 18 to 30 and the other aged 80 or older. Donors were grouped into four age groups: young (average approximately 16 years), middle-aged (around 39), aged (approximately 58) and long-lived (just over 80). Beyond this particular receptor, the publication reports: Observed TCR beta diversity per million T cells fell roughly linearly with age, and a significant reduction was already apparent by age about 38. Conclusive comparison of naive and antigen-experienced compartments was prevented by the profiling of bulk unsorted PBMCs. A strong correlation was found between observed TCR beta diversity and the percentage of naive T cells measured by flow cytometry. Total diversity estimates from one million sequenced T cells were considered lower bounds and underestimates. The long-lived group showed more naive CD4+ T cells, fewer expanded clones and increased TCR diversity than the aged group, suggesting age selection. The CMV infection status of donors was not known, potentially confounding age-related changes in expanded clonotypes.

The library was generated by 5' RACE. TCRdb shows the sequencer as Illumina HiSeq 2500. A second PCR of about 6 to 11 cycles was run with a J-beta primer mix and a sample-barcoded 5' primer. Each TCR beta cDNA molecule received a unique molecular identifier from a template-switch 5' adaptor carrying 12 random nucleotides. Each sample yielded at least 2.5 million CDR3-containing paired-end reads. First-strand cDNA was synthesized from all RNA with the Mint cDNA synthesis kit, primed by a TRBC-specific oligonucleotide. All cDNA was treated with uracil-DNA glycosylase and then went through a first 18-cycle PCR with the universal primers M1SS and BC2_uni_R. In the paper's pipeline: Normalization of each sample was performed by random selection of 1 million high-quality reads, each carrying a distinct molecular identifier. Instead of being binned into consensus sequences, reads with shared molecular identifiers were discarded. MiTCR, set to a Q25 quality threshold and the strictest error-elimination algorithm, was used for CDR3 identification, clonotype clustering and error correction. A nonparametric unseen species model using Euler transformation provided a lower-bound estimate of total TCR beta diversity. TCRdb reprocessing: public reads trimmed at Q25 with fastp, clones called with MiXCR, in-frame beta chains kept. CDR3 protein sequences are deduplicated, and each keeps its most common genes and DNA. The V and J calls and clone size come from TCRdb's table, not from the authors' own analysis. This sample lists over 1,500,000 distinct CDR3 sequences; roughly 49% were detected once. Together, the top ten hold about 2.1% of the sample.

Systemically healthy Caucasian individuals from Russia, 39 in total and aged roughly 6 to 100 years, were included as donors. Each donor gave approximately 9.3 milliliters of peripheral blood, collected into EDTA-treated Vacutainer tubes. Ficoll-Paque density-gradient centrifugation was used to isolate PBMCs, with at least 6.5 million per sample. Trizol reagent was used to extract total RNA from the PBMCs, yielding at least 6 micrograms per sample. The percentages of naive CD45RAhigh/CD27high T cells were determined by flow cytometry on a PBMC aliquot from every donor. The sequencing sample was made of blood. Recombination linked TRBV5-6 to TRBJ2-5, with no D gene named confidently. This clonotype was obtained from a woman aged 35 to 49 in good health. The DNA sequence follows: TGTGCCAGCAGCGAGGACGAGAAGACCCAGTACTTC. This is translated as CASSEDEKTQYF.